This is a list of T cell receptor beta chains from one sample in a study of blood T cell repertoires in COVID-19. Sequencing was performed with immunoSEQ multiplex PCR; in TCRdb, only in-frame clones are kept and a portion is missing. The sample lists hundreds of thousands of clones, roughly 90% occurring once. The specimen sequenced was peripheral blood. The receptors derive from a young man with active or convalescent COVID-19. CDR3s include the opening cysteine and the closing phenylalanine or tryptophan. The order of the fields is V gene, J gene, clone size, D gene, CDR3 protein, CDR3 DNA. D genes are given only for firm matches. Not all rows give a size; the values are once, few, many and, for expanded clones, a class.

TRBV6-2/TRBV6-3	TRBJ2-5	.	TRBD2	CASSYLAAETQYF	TGTGCCAGCAGTTACCTAGCGGCGGAGACCCAGTACTTC
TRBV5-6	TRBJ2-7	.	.	CASSLSIQEQYF	TGTGCCAGCAGCTTGAGTATACAGGAGCAGTACTTC
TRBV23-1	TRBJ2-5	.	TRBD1	CASSQSTGGETQYF	TGCGCCAGCAGTCAATCTACAGGGGGAGAGACCCAGTACTTC
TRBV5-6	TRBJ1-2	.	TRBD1	CASSALDRVDGYTF	TGTGCCAGCAGTGCCCTGGACAGGGTCGATGGCTACACCTTC
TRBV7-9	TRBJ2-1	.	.	CASSWTARSYNEQFF	TGTGCCAGCAGCTGGACAGCAAGGTCCTACAATGAGCAGTTCTTC
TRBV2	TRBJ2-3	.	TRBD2	CASSLTRLAGGRSTDTQYF	TGTGCCAGCAGCCTGACACGACTAGCGGGGGGCCGGAGCACAGATACGCAGTATTTT
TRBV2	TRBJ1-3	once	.	CAISGTGNTIYF	TGTGCCATCTCAGGGACTGGAAACACCATATATTTT
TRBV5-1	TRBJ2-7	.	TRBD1	CASSFGQASYEQYF	TGCGCCAGCAGCTTTGGACAGGCATCCTACGAGCAGTACTTC
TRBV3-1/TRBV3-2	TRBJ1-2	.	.	CASSQELNLDYGYTF	TGTGCCAGCAGCCAAGAACTCAATCTGGACTATGGCTACACCTTC
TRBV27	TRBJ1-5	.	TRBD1	CASSAGTGGNQPQHF	TGTGCCAGCAGTGCTGGGACAGGGGGCAATCAGCCCCAGCATTTT
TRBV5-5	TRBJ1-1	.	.	CASSLVEAREAFF	TGTGCCAGCAGCTTGGTTGAGGCACGCGAAGCTTTCTTT
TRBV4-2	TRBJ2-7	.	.	CASSQEVASLDYEQYF	TGTGCCAGCAGCCAAGAAGTAGCCAGTCTCGACTACGAGCAGTACTTC
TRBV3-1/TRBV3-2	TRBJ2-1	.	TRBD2	CASSQVFAAGGYNEQFF	TGTGCCAGCAGCCAAGTCTTTGCCGCGGGGGGGTACAATGAGCAGTTCTTC
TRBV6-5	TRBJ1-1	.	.	CASSYREGSTEAFF	TGTGCCAGCAGTTACCGGGAGGGTAGCACTGAAGCTTTCTTT
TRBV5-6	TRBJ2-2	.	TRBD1	CASSRSRTGLYTGELFF	TGTGCCAGCAGCCGCTCGCGGACAGGGCTCTACACCGGGGAGCTGTTTTTT
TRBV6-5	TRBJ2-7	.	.	CASRGLSSYEQYF	TGTGCCAGCAGGGGACTGAGCTCCTACGAGCAGTACTTC
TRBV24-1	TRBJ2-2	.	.	CATSDILRDLNTGELFF	TGTGCCACCAGTGATATCCTCCGGGATTTGAACACCGGGGAGCTGTTTTTT
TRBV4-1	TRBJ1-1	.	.	CASSRGNMNTEAFF	TGCGCCAGCAGCCGAGGAAATATGAACACTGAAGCTTTCTTT
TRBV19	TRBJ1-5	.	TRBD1	CASSPTGTGNQPQHF	TGTGCCAGTAGCCCCACGGGGACAGGGAACCAGCCCCAGCATTTT
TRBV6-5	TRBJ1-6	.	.	CASSIGSGGRSPLHF	TGTGCCAGCAGTATAGGTAGCGGGGGCCGGTCACCCCTCCACTTT
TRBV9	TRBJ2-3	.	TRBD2	CASSVPSSGGGRDTQYF	TGTGCCAGCAGCGTTCCATCTTCGGGCGGGGGGCGAGATACGCAGTATTTT
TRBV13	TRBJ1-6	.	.	CASSLGAQRSSYNSPLHF	TGTGCCAGCAGCTTAGGGGCCCAAAGGAGCTCCTATAATTCACCCCTCCACTTT
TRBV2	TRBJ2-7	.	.	CASSEMGTAYEQYF	TGTGCCAGCAGTGAAATGGGTACAGCCTACGAGCAGTACTTC
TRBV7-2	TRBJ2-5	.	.	CASSPQRGLQETQYF	TGTGCCAGCAGCCCGCAGAGGGGACTGCAAGAGACCCAGTACTTC
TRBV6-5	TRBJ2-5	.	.	CATRSPRGRETQYF	TGTGCCACCCGGAGCCCCCGGGGAAGAGAGACCCAGTACTTC
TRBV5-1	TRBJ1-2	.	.	CASSLGQAADGYTF	TGCGCCAGCAGCTTGGGACAGGCCGCGGATGGCTACACCTTC
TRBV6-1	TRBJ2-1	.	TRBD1	CASSDPGQQNEQFF	TGTGCCAGCAGTGACCCGGGACAGCAAAATGAGCAGTTCTTC
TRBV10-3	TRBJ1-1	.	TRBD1	CAISVAGQANTEAFF	TGTGCCATCAGTGTTGCGGGACAGGCCAACACTGAAGCTTTCTTT
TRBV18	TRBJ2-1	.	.	CASLPPGHSSYNEQFF	TGTGCCAGCTTACCCCCGGGACATAGCTCCTACAATGAGCAGTTCTTC
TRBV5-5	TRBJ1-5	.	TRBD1	CASSNSATGRSNQPQHF	TGTGCCAGCAGCAACTCGGCGACAGGGAGAAGCAATCAGCCCCAGCATTTT
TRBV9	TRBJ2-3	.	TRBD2	CASSVGNSGVDTQYF	TGTGCCAGCAGCGTAGGGAATAGCGGGGTCGATACGCAGTATTTT
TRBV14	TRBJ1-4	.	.	CASSLGTAGEKLFF	TGTGCCAGCAGCCTCGGGACGGCGGGGGAAAAACTGTTTTTT
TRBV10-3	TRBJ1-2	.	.	CAISKVDAEGGYTF	TGTGCCATCAGTAAGGTGGACGCGGAGGGTGGCTACACCTTC
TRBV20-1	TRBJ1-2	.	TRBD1	CTVQGAYGYTF	TGCACCGTACAGGGGGCCTATGGCTACACCTTC
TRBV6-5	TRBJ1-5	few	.	CASSTGSRQPQHF	TGTGCCAGCAGTACAGGGAGTAGACAGCCCCAGCATTTT
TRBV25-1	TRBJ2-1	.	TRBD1	CASSETGAWGSEQFF	TGTGCCAGCAGTGAGACAGGGGCTTGGGGAAGTGAGCAGTTCTTC
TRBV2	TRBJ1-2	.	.	CASSEVRQGYGYTF	TGTGCCAGCAGTGAAGTCCGGCAGGGGTATGGCTACACCTTC
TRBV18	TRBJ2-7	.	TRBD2	CASSPPESERGSYEQYF	TGTGCCAGCTCACCCCCCGAGAGCGAGCGGGGGAGCTACGAGCAGTACTTC
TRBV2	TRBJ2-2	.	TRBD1	CASTKDRVTGELFF	TGTGCCAGCACCAAGGACAGGGTCACCGGGGAGCTGTTTTTT
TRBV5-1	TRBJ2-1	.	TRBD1	CASSLANRDRRLYNEQFF	TGCGCCAGCAGCTTGGCCAATCGGGACAGGCGCCTATACAATGAGCAGTTCTTC
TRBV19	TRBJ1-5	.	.	CASSIGGLQPQHF	TGTGCCAGTAGTATTGGGGGCCTACAGCCCCAGCATTTT
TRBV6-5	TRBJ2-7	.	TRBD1	CASSRRQGAYEQYF	TGTGCCAGCAGTCGCAGACAGGGGGCTTACGAGCAGTACTTC
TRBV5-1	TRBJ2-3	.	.	CASSLGGLTSTDTQYF	TGCGCCAGCAGCTTGGGAGGACTAACAAGCACAGATACGCAGTATTTT
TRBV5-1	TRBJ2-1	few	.	CASSLTGSSYNEQFF	TGCGCCAGCAGCTTGACAGGGAGCTCCTACAATGAGCAGTTCTTC
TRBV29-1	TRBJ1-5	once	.	CSARTGGNQPQHF	TGCAGCGCACGGACCGGGGGCAATCAGCCCCAGCATTTT
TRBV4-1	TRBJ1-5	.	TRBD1	CASSLGQDSNQPQHF	TGCGCCAGCAGCCTGGGACAGGATAGCAATCAGCCCCAGCATTTT
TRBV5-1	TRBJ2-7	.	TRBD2	CASSSSGGANEQYF	TGCGCCAGCAGCTCGAGCGGGGGGGCGAACGAGCAGTACTTC
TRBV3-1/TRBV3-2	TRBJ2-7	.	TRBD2	CASSGEGMGEQYF	TGTGCCAGCAGCGGGGAGGGAATGGGCGAGCAGTACTTC
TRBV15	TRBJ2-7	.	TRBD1	CATSEQTGGSYEQYF	TGTGCCACCAGCGAACAGACAGGGGGCAGCTACGAGCAGTACTTC
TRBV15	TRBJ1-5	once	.	CATSRPGYQPQHF	TGTGCCACCAGCAGACCCGGGTATCAGCCCCAGCATTTT
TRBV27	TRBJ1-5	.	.	CASSSRSSNQPQHF	TGTGCCAGCAGTTCCAGATCTAGCAATCAGCCCCAGCATTTT
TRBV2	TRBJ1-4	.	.	CASSPTAFNEKLFF	TGTGCCAGCAGTCCTACAGCCTTTAATGAAAAACTGTTTTTT
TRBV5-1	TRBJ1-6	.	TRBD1	CASSPDRGRNSPLHF	TGCGCCAGCAGCCCTGACAGGGGACGAAATTCACCCCTCCACTTT
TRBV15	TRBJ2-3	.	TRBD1	CATSRERQGGTDTQYF	TGTGCCACCAGCAGGGAGAGACAGGGAGGCACAGATACGCAGTATTTT
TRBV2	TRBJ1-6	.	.	CASSEDGEDSPLHF	TGTGCCAGCAGTGAAGACGGGGAGGACTCACCCCTCCACTTT
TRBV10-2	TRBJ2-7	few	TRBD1	CASRSDRAYYEQYF	TGCGCCAGCAGATCGGACAGGGCCTACTACGAGCAGTACTTC
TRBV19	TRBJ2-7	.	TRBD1	CASSTPGQGSYEQYF	TGTGCCAGTAGTACCCCGGGACAGGGGTCCTACGAGCAGTACTTC